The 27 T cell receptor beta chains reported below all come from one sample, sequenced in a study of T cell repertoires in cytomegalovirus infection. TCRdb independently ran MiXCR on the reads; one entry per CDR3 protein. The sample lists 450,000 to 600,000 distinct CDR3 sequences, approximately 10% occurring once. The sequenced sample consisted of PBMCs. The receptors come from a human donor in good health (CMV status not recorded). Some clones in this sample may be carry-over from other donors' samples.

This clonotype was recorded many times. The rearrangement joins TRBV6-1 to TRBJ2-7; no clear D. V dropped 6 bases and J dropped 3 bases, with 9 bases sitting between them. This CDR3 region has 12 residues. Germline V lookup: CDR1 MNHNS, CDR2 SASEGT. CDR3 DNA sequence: TGTGCCAGCAGCGGCAACAACTACGAGCAGTACTTC. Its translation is CASSGNNYEQYF.

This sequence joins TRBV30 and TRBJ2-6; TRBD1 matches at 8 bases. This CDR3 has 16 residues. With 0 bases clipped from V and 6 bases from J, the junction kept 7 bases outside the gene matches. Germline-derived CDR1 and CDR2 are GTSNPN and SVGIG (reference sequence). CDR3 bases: TGTGCCTGGAGTGTTCCCCGACAGGGGCCGGCCAACGTCCTGACTTTC. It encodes CAWSVPRQGPANVLTF. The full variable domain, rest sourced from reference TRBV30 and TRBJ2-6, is SQTIHQWPATLVQPVGSPLSLECTVEGTSNPNLYWYRQAAGRGLQLLFYSVGIGQISSEVPQNLSASRPQDRQFILSSKKLLLSDSGFYLCAWSVPRQGPANVLTFGAGSRLTVL.

Written as DNA, the CDR3 is TGTGCCAGCAGTGAAGTTCTGGGGGCTGGGGCCAACGTCCTGACTTTC. This gives the protein CASSEVLGAGANVLTF. The chain recombines TRBV6-1 with TRBJ2-6; D possibly matches TRBD1 or TRBD2 (5 bases each). This CDR3 has 16 residues. Trimming pared 1 base from V and 2 bases from J, leaving 9 bases between. The germline CDR1 and CDR2 sequences are MNHNS and SASEGT.

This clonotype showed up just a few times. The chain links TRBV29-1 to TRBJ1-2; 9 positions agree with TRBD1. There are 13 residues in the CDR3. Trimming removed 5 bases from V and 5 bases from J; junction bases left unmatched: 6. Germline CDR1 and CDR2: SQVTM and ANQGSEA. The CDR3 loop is CSVSTGGGYGYTF. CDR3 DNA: TGCAGCGTTTCGACAGGGGGGGGATATGGCTACACCTTC.

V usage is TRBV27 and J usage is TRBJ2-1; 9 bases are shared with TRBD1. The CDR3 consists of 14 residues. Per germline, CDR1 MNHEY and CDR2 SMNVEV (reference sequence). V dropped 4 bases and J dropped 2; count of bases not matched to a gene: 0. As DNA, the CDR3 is TGTGCCAGCAGTTGGGACAGGGCCTACAATGAGCAGTTCTTC. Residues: CASSWDRAYNEQFF.

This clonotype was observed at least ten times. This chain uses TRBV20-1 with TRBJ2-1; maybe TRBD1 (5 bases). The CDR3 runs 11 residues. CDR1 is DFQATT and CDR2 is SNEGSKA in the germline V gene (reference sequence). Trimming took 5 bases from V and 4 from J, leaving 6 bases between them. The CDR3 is CSAPGYNEQFF. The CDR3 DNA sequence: TGCAGTGCTCCAGGGTACAATGAGCAGTTCTTC.

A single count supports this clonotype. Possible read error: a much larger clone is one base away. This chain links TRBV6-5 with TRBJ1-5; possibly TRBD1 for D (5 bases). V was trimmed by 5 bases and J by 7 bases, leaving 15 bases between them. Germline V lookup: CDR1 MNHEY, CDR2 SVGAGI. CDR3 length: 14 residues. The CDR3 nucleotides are TGTGCCAGCAGTGCAGGGACCGTTAAACAGCCCCAGCATTTT. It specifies CASSAGTVKQPQHF.

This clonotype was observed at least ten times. This CDR3 reads CASSLYGGDQPQHF. CDR3 bases: TGTGCCAGCAGCTTATACGGGGGGGATCAGCCCCAGCATTTT. V usage is TRBV7-2 and J usage is TRBJ1-5; maybe TRBD1 (5 bases). This CDR3 region has 14 residues. CDR1 SGHTA and CDR2 FQGNSA come from the germline V gene. V lost 2 bases and J 5 bases, leaving 10 bases between the germline ends.

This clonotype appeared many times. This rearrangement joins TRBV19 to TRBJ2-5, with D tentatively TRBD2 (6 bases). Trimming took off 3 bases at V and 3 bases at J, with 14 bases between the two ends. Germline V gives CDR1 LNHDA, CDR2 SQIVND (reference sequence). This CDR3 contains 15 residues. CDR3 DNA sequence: TGTGCCAGTAGTATTTCCCTCACGGGGGAAGAGACCCAGTACTTC. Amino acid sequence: CASSISLTGEETQYF.

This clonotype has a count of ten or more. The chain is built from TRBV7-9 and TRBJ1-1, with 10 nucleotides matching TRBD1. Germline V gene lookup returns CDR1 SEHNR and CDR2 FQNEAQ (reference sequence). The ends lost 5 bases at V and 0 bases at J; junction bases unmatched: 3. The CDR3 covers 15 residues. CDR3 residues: CASSQTGGLNTEAFF. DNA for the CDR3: TGTGCCAGCAGCCAGACAGGGGGCCTGAACACTGAAGCTTTCTTT.

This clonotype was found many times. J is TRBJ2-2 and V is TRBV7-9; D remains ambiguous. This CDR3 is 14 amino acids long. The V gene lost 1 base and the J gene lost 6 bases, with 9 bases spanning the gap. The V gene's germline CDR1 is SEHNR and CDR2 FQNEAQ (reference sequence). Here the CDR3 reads CASSLDRSSGELFF. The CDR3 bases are TGTGCCAGCAGCTTAGATAGGTCTTCCGGGGAGCTGTTTTTT.

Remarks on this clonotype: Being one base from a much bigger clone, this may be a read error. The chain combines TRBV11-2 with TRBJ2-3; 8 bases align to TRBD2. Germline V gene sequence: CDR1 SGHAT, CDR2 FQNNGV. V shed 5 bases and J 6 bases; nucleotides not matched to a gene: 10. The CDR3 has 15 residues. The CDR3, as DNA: TGTGCCAGCAGCCCCCGGGGAACGGGAGGGGATACGCAGTATTTT. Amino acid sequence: CASSPRGTGGDTQYF.

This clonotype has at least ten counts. The CDR3: CASSLVRGSDGGELFF. In DNA form, the CDR3 reads TGTGCCAGCAGCTTAGTCCGCGGGAGTGATGGCGGGGAGCTGTTTTTT. The chain carries TRBV7-2 and TRBJ2-2; 7 bases are shared with TRBD2. Germline V CDR1 and CDR2: SGHTA, FQGNSA. The CDR3 runs to 16 residues. V shed 1 base, J shed 7 bases, and the junction held 9 bases outside the gene matches.

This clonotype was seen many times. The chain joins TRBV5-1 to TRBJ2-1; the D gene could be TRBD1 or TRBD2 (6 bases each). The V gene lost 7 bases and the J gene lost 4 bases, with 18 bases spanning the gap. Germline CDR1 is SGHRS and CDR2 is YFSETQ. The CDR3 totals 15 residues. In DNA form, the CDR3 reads TGCGCCAGCGTCTTAGGAGGGGGGTTGTACAATGAGCAGTTCTTC. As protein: CASVLGGGLYNEQFF.

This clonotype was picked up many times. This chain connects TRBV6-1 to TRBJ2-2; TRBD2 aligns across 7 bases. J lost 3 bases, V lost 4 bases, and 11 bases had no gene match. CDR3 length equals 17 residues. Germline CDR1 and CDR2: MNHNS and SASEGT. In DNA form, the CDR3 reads TGTGCCAGCAGTGGCCGGACTAGTGGGCGGTACACCGGGGAGCTGTTTTTT. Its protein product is CASSGRTSGRYTGELFF.

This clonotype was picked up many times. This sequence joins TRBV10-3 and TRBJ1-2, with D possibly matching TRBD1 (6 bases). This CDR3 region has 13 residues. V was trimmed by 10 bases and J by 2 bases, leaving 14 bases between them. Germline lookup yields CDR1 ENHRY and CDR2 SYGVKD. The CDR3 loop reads CATTGAMNYGYTF. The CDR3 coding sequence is TGTGCCACCACGGGGGCCATGAACTATGGCTACACCTTC.

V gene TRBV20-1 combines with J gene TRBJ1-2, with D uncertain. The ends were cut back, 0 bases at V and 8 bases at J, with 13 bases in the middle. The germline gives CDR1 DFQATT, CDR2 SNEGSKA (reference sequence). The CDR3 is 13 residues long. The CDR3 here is CSARDSFGEGYTF. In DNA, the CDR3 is TGCAGTGCTAGAGATTCCTTTGGGGAGGGCTACACCTTC.

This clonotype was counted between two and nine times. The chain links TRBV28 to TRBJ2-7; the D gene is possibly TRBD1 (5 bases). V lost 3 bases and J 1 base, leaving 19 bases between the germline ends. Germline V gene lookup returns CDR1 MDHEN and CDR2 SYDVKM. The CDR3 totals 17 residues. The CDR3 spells CASSLSPPRALSYEQYF. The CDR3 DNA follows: TGTGCCAGCAGTTTGTCCCCCCCCAGGGCCCTTTCCTACGAGCAGTACTTC. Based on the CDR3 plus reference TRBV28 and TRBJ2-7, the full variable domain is DVKVTQSSRYLVKRTGEKVFLECVQDMDHENMFWYRQDPGLGLRLIYFSYDVKMKEKGDIPEGYSVSREKKERFSLILESASTNQTSMYLCASSLSPPRALSYEQYFGPGTRLTVT.

The CDR3 reads CASSQGALGARGYTF. DNA for the CDR3: TGTGCCAGCAGCCAAGGCGCGTTGGGGGCGAGGGGCTACACCTTC. The V and J genes are TRBV3-1 and TRBJ1-2, with a tentative D call TRBD1 (6 bases). CDR3 length equals 15 residues. Germline V gene data show CDR1 as LGHDT and CDR2 as YNNKEL (reference sequence). Trimming cost V 1 base and J 8 bases, with 17 bases left between them.

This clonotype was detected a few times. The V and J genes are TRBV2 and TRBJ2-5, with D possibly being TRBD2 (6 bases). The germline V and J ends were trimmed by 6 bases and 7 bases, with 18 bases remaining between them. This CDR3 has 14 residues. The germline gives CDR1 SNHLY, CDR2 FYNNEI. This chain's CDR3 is CASRPYGGTATQYF. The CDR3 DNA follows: TGTGCCAGCAGGCCCTACGGGGGAACTGCGACCCAGTACTTC.

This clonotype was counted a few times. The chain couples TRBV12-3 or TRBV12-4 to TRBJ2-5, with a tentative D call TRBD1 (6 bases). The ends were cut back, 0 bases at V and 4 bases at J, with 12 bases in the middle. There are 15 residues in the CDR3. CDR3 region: CASSLAVGGAETQYF. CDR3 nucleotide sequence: TGTGCCAGCAGTTTAGCGGTTGGGGGCGCAGAGACCCAGTACTTC.

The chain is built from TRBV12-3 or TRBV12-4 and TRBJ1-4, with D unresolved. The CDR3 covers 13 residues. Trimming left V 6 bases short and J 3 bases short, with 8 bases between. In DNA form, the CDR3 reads TGTGCCAGCAGCCTGACCTCTAATGAAAAACTGTTTTTT. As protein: CASSLTSNEKLFF.

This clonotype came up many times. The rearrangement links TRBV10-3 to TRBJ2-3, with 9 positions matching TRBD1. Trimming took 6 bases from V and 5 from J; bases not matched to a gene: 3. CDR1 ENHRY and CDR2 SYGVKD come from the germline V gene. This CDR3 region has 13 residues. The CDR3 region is CAIRTGQGDTQYF. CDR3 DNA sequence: TGTGCCATCAGAACGGGACAGGGAGATACGCAGTATTTT.

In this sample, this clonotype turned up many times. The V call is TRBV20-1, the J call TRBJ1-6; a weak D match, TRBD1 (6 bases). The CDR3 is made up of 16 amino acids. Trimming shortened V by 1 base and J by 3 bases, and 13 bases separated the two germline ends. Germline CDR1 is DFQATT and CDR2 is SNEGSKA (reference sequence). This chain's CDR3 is CSARVRGLDYNSPLHF. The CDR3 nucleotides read TGCAGTGCTAGAGTGCGGGGGCTTGACTATAATTCACCCCTCCACTTT.

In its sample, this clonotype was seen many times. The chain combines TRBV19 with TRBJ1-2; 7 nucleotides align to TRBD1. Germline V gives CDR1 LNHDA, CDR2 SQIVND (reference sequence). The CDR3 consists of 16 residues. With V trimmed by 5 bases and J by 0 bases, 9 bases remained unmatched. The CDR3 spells CASSPRTGVSNYGYTF. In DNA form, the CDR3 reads TGTGCCAGTAGTCCGCGGACAGGCGTCTCTAACTATGGCTACACCTTC.

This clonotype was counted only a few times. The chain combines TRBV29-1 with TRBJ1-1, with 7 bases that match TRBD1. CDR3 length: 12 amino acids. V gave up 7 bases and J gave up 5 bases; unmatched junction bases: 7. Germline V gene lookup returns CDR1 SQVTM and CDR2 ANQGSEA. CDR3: CSGGIRGTEAFF. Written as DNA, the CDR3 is TGCAGCGGGGGGATCAGGGGGACTGAAGCTTTCTTT.

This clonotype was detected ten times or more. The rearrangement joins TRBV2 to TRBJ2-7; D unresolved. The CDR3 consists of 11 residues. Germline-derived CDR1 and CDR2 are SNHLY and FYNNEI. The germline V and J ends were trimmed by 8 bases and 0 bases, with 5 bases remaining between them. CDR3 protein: CASASSYEQYF. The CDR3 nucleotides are TGTGCCAGCGCGAGCTCCTACGAGCAGTACTTC.